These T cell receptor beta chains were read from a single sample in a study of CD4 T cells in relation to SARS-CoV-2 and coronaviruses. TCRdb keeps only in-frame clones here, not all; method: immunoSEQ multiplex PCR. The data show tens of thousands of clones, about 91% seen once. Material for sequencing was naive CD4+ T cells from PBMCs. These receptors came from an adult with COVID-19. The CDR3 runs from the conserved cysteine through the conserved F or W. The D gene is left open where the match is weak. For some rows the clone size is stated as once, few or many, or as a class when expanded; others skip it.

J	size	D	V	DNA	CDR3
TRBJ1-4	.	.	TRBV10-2	TGCGCCAGCAGTGAGGTCCAGGGGCCTAATGAAAAACTGTTTTTT	CASSEVQGPNEKLFF
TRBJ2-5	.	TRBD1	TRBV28	TGTGCCAGCAGGTCCGGGACAGGGGGCCAAGAGACCCAGTACTTC	CASRSGTGGQETQYF
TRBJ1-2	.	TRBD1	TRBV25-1	TGTGCCAGCAGTGTTACAGGGGCCTATGGCTACACCTTC	CASSVTGAYGYTF
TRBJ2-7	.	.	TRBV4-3	TGCGCCAGCAGCCAAGAGACGACAGACTCCTACGAGCAGTACTTC	CASSQETTDSYEQYF
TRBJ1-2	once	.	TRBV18	TGTGCCAGCTCACCGGTTACCGGGACCGCCAACTATGGCTACACCTTC	CASSPVTGTANYGYTF
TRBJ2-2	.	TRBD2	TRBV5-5	TGTGCCAGCAGCTTGGAGATGCTAGCGGGAGAAGCCGGGGAGCTGTTTTTT	CASSLEMLAGEAGELFF
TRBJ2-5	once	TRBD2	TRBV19	TGTGCCACCAACCCCGGCGGGGGGACAGAGACCCAGTACTTC	CATNPGGGTETQYF
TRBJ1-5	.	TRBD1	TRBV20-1	TGCAGTGCTAGTCGGACAGGGGGGGGTCAGCCCCAGCATTTT	CSASRTGGGQPQHF
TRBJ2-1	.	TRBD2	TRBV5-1	TGCGCCAGCAGCCGCCCCTCTCTAGCGGGCCCCTACAATGAGCAGTTCTTC	CASSRPSLAGPYNEQFF
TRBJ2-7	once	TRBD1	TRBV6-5	TGTGCCAGCAGCAAGGACAGGGCCAGTGCCTACGAGCAGTACTTC	CASSKDRASAYEQYF
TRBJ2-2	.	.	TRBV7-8	TGTGCCAGCAGCTTAGTGAGCGTGAACACCGGGGAGCTGTTTTTT	CASSLVSVNTGELFF
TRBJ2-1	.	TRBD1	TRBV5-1	TGCGCCAGCAGGTTCCGGGACAGGCAATACAATGAGCAGTTCTTC	CASRFRDRQYNEQFF
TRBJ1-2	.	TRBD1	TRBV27	TGTGCCAGCAGCAACCCGGGACAGGGATACTATGGCTACACCTTC	CASSNPGQGYYGYTF
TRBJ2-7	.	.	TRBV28	TGTGCCAGCAGCCAGGGGGGCGCTACATCCCTCGAGCAGTACTTC	CASSQGGATSLEQYF
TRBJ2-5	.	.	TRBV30	TGTGCCTCAAACCGGGGACGGCAAGAGACCCAGTACTTC	CASNRGRQETQYF
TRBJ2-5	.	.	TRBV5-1	TGCGCCAGCAGCTTGGAGCAGGGTTTATGGGAGACCCAGTACTTC	CASSLEQGLWETQYF
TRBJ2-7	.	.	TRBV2	TGTGCCAGCAGTAAGAGCAGGGTAACCTACGAGCAGTACTTC	CASSKSRVTYEQYF
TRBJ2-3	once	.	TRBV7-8	TGTGCCAGCAGCTTTCGGGCGCGGACTGCTGAGAACACAGATACGCAGTATTTT	CASSFRARTAENTDTQYF
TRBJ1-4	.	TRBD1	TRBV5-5	TGTGCCAGCAGCGAAACAGGGGGGGAAAAACTGTTTTTT	CASSETGGEKLFF
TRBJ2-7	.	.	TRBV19	TGTGCCAGTAGCAGCGGGCACAACTCCTACGAGCAGTACTTC	CASSSGHNSYEQYF
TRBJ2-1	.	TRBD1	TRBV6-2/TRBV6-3	TGTGCCAGCAGTATACAGGGGGACTACAATGAGCAGTTCTTC	CASSIQGDYNEQFF
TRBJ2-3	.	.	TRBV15	TGTGCCACCAGGAGCTGGGGACACAACACAGATACGCAGTATTTT	CATRSWGHNTDTQYF
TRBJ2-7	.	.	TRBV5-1	TGCGCCAGCAGCCCCTCAGGTCTAAGCTCCTACGAGCAGTACTTC	CASSPSGLSSYEQYF
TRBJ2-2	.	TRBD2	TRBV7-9	TGTGCCAGCAGGAATGGGCGGGGGGTCAACACCGGGGAGCTGTTTTTT	CASRNGRGVNTGELFF
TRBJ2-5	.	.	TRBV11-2	TGTGCCAGCAGCCTCGGGATAAAAGAGACCCAGTACTTC	CASSLGIKETQYF
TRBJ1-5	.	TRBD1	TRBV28	TGTGCCAGCAGTTCCCCTCCACCATTGACAGGGCTAGGCAATCAGCCCCAGCATTTT	CASSSPPPLTGLGNQPQHF
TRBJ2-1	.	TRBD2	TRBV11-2	TGTGCCAGCAGCTTTCAGGGACTAGCGGGAGGTGAGCAGTTCTTC	CASSFQGLAGGEQFF
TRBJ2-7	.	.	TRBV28	TGTGCCAGCACACGGGAACAGGGAGGCGAGCAGTACTTC	CASTREQGGEQYF
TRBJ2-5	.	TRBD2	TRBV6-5	TGTGCCACCCTGCCGGGACTAGCGGGAGAAGAGACCCAGTACTTC	CATLPGLAGEETQYF
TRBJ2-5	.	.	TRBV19	TGTGCCACCTCAAGGGGACTCCAGGGAGAGACCCAGTACTTC	CATSRGLQGETQYF
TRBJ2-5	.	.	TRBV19	TGTGCCAGTAGGGACATCGGGGAGACCCAGTACTTC	CASRDIGETQYF